The 12 T cell receptor beta chains presented below share a single source sample, sequenced in a study of CD8+ T cells in alopecia areata. RNA, once extracted, was reverse transcribed into cDNA for use as the sequencing template. Produced via immunoSEQ multiplex PCR; TCRdb's table is partial and in-frame only. Among about 200,000 clones listed, about 57% were seen once. Treatment here: oral pan-JAK inhibitor, 5-10 mg twice daily. The sequencing here drew on CD4+ T cells sorted from blood, taken at week 4, from a patient treated with tofacitinib. These receptors all come from a human donor with alopecia areata.

This clone was found many times. The CDR3 reads CASSIAGEETQYF. The CDR3 DNA reads as TGTGCCAGTAGTATAGCTGGGGAAGAGACCCAGTACTTC. The rearrangement uses TRBV19 and TRBJ2-5, with no clear D. V was trimmed by 1 base and J by 3 bases, leaving 6 bases between them. This CDR3 region has 13 residues. Germline V CDR1 and CDR2: LNHDA, SQIVND (reference sequence).

The chain joins TRBV29-1 to TRBJ2-6; D remains ambiguous. Germline-derived CDR1 and CDR2 are SQVTM and ANQGSEA. This CDR3 region has 16 residues. V lost 4 bases, J lost 0 bases, and 13 bases lay in between. The CDR3: CSVVFSSVSGANVLTF. DNA of the CDR3: TGCAGCGTTGTCTTCTCGTCGGTCTCTGGGGCCAACGTCCTGACTTTC. Using reference TRBV29-1 and TRBJ2-6 for the parts outside the CDR3, the full variable domain is SAVISQKPSRDICQRGTSLTIQCQVDSQVTMMFWYRQQPGQSLTLIATANQGSEATYESGFVIDKFPISRPNLTFSTLTVSNMSPEDSSIYLCSVVFSSVSGANVLTFGAGSRLTVL.

There are a few counts of this clone. The same CDR3 arises from other DNA sequences in this sample as well. This sequence joins TRBV9 and TRBJ2-1, with D possibly matching TRBD1 (6 bases). V was clipped by 0 bases and J by 7 bases, with 14 bases between them. From germline, CDR1 is SGDLS and CDR2 YYNGEE. CDR3 size: 15 residues. In DNA form, the CDR3 reads TGTGCCAGCAGCGTAGAAGGCCAAGGGGGAAATGAGCAGTTCTTC. It translates to CASSVEGQGGNEQFF.

Written as DNA, the CDR3 is TGCAGCGTTGGATCGGGGCAGGGGACCTACGAGCAGTACTTC. Its protein is CSVGSGQGTYEQYF. The rearrangement uses TRBV29-1 and TRBJ2-7, with a possible D match to TRBD1 (6 bases). The germline V gene has CDR1 SQVTM and CDR2 ANQGSEA. Trimming took off 4 bases at V and 2 bases at J, with 15 bases between the two ends. The CDR3 is 14 amino acids.

V is TRBV23-1 and J is TRBJ1-1; TRBD1 is a possible D gene (5 bases). TRBV23-1 is recorded as an ORF, its role being uncertain. Trimming removed 7 bases at V and 1 base at J, with 13 bases between. The CDR3 has 14 amino acids. The chain's CDR3 is CASIQQGQNTEAFF. The CDR3 region has the DNA TGCGCCAGCATTCAGCAGGGCCAGAACACTGAAGCTTTCTTT.

The chain combines TRBV6-5 with TRBJ1-5; no definite D call. CDR3 size: 14 residues. The V gene's germline CDR1 is MNHEY and CDR2 SVGAGI. V gave up 4 bases and J gave up 0 bases, with 7 bases separating them. CDR3: CASSSPDSNQPQHF. CDR3 bases: TGTGCCAGCAGTTCCCCGGATAGCAATCAGCCCCAGCATTTT.

The rearrangement uses TRBV5-1 and TRBJ2-5, with D perhaps being TRBD1 or TRBD2 (5 bases each). Germline loops: CDR1 SGHRS, CDR2 YFSETQ. Trimming stripped 0 bases from V and 0 bases from J, with 9 bases between. The CDR3 has 15 residues. In nucleotides, the CDR3 is TGCGCCAGCAGCTTGGGAGGGGCGTACCAAGAGACCCAGTACTTC. Translation: CASSLGGAYQETQYF.

V and J are TRBV7-6 and TRBJ2-3; no reliable D call. V was trimmed by 1 base and J by 0 bases, leaving 11 bases between them. Germline assignment: CDR1 SGHVS and CDR2 FNYEAQ. This CDR3 has 16 residues. The DNA for the CDR3 is TGTGCCAGCAGCTTAGTCCCCTCCCTTAGCACAGATACGCAGTATTTT. Protein: CASSLVPSLSTDTQYF.

This clone was observed a handful of times. Here the CDR3 DNA reads TGTGCCAGCAGCCTACCTAGAGACTCACCCCTCCACTTT. This gives the protein CASSLPRDSPLHF. The V and J genes are TRBV13 and TRBJ1-6; D remains ambiguous. Germline V CDR1 and CDR2: PRHDT, FYEKMQ (reference sequence). The CDR3 spans 13 residues. V lost 5 bases and J 10 bases, leaving 12 bases between the germline ends.

The chain combines TRBV14 with TRBJ2-7; no firm D call. This CDR3 contains 13 residues. CDR1 SGHDN and CDR2 FVKESK come from the germline V gene. The ends were cut back, 4 bases at V and 5 bases at J, with 12 bases in the middle. The CDR3 loop reads CASSPGVDHEQYF. CDR3 in DNA: TGTGCCAGCAGCCCTGGCGTAGACCACGAGCAGTACTTC.

The chain uses TRBV7-2 and TRBJ1-1; the D is unclear. Germline V gene lookup returns CDR1 SGHTA and CDR2 FQGNSA. The V and J ends lost 0 bases and 1 base respectively, with 9 bases between them. The CDR3 contains 15 residues. The CDR3 nucleotides read TGTGCCAGCAGCTTAGCCTTCAGGCCGAACACTGAAGCTTTCTTT. Encoded protein: CASSLAFRPNTEAFF.

In this sample, this clone turned up a few times. CDR3 DNA sequence: TGTGCCAGCAGCGGACAGGGAAGGGGTACCGGGGAGCTGTTTTTT. Protein sequence: CASSGQGRGTGELFF. This rearrangement joins TRBV7-7 to TRBJ2-2, with 8 nucleotides matching TRBD1. The J segment lost 5 bases and the V segment lost 5 bases, leaving 7 bases of the junction unmatched. The CDR3 consists of 15 residues. Germline V lookup: CDR1 SSHAT, CDR2 FNYEAQ (reference sequence).